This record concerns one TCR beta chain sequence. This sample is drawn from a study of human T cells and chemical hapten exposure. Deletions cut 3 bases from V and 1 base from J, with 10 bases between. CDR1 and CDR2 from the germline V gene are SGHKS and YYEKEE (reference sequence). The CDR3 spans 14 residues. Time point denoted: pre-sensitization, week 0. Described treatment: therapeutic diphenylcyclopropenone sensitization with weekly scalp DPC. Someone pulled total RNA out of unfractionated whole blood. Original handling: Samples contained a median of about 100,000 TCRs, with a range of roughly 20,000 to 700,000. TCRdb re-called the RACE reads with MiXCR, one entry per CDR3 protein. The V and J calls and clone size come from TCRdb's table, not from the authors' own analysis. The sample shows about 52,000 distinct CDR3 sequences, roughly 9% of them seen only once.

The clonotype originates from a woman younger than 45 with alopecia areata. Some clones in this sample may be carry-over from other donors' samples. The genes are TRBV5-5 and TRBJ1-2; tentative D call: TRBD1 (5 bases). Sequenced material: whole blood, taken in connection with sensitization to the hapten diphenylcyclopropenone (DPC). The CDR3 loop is CASSWAGFNYGYTF. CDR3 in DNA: TGTGCCAGCAGCTGGGCAGGGTTTAACTATGGCTACACCTTC.